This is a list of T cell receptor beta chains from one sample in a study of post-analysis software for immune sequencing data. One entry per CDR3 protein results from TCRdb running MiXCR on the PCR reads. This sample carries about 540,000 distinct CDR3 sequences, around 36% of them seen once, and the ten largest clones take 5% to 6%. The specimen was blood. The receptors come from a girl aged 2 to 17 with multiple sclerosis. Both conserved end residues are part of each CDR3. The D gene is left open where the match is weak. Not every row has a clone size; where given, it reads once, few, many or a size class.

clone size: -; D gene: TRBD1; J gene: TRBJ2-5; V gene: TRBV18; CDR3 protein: CASSPPRRGPGQETQYF; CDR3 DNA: TGTGCCAGCTCACCACCCCGCAGGGGGCCGGGGCAAGAGACCCAGTACTTC
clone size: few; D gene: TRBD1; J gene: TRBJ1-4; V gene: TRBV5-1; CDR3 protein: CASRSTGGGEKLFF; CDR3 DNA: TGCGCCAGCAGATCGACAGGGGGCGGAGAAAAACTGTTTTTT
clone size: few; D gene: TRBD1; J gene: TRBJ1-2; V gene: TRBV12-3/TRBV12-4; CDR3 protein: CASSLFGTGTYGYTF; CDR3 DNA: TGTGCCAGCAGTTTATTCGGGACAGGGACCTATGGCTACACCTTC
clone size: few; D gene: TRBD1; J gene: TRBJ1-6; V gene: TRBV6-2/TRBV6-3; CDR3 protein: CASSGQAYSPLHF; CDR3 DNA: TGTGCCAGCAGTGGACAGGCCTATTCACCCCTCCACTTT
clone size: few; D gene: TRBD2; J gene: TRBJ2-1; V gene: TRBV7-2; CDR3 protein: CASTDGGAGSEQFF; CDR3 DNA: TGTGCCAGCACCGACGGGGGGGCGGGAAGTGAGCAGTTCTTC
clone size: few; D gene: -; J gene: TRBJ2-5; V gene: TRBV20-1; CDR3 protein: CSARGSQETQYF; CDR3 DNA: TGCAGTGCTAGAGGATCTCAAGAGACCCAGTACTTC
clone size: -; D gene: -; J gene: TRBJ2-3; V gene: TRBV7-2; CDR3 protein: CASSPRASSTDTQYF; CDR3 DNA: TGTGCCAGCAGCCCCCGGGCCTCTAGCACAGATACGCAGTATTTT
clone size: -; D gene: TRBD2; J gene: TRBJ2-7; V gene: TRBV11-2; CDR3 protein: CASSQGPSGGYEQYF; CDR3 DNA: TGTGCCAGCAGCCAGGGCCCTAGCGGGGGATACGAGCAGTACTTC
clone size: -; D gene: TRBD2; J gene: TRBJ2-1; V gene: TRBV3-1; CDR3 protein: CASSQAPSGYNEQFF; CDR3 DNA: TGTGCCAGCAGCCAAGCGCCTAGCGGTTACAATGAGCAGTTCTTC
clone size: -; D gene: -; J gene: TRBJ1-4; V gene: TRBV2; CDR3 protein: CASSVQLGNEKLFF; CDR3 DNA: TGTGCCAGCAGTGTACAGCTGGGGAATGAAAAACTGTTTTTT
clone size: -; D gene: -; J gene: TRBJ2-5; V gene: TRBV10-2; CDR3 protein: CASSESSGVETQYF; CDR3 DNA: TGCGCCAGCAGTGAGTCGTCCGGGGTAGAGACCCAGTACTTC
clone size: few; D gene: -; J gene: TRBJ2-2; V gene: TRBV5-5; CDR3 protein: CASSLLWTGELFF; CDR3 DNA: TGTGCCAGCAGCCTCCTATGGACCGGGGAGCTGTTTTTT
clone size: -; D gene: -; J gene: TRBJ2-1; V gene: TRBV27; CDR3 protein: CASSWATSYNEQFF; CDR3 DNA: TGTGCCAGCAGTTGGGCGACCTCCTACAATGAGCAGTTCTTC
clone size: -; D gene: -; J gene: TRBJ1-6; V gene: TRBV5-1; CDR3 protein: CASSPTTGSGSPLHF; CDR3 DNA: TGCGCCAGCAGCCCTACCACAGGGTCGGGTTCACCCCTCCACTTT
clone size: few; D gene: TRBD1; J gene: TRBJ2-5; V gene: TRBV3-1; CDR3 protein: CASSQKETGSQYF; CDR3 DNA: TGTGCCAGCAGCCAGAAGGAGACAGGGTCTCAGTACTTC
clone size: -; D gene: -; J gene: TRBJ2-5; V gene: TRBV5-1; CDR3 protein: CASSEASGRETQYF; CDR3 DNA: TGCGCCAGCAGCGAGGCCAGTGGTAGGGAGACCCAGTACTTC
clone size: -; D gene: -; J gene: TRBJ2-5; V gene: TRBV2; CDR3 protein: CASALGTQYF; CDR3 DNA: TGTGCCAGCGCATTGGGGACCCAGTACTTC
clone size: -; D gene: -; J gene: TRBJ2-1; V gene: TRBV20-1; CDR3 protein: CSARSSRRIYNEQFF; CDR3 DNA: TGCAGTGCTAGATCATCACGGCGTATCTACAATGAGCAGTTCTTC
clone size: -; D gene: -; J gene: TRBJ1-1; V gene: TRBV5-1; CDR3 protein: CASSLVGQENTEAFF; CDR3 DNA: TGCGCCAGCAGCTTGGTTGGTCAGGAAAACACTGAAGCTTTCTTT
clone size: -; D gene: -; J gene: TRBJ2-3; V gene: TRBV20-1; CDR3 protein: CSARGDIALSTDTQYF; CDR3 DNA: TGCAGTGCTAGAGGGGACATTGCGCTTAGCACAGATACGCAGTATTTT
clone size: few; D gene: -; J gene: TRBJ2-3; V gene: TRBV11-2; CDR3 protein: CASSSLGTINTDTQYF; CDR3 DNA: TGTGCCAGCAGCTCCTTAGGGACAATCAATACAGATACGCAGTATTTT
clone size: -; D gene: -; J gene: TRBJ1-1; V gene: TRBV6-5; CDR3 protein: CASSSQGLNTEAFF; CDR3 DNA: TGTGCCAGCAGTTCTCAGGGATTGAACACTGAAGCTTTCTTT
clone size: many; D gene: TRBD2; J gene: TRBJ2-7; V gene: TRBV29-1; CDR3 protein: CSVELIAGAYEQYF; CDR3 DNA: TGCAGCGTTGAACTGATAGCGGGGGCCTACGAGCAGTACTTC
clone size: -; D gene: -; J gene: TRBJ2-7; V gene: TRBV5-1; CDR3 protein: CASSLAGSVGYEQYF; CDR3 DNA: TGCGCCAGCAGCTTGGCAGGGAGTGTGGGCTACGAGCAGTACTTC
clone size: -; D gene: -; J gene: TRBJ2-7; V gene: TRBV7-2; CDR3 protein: CASRRRLRYEQYF; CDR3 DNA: TGTGCCAGCAGGAGACGATTGCGCTACGAGCAGTACTTC
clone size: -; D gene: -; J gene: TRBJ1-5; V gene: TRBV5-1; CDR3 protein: CASSLNGGNQPQHF; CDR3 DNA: TGCGCCAGCAGCTTGAATGGGGGCAATCAGCCCCAGCATTTT
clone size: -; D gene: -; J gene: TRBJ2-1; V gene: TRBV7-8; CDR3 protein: CASSGPEGRTISSYNEQFF; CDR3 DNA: TGTGCCAGCAGCGGTCCGGAGGGACGAACGATTAGCTCCTACAATGAGCAGTTCTTC
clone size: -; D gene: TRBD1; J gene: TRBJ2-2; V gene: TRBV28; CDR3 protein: CASSFQDRVAGELFF; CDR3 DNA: TGTGCCAGCAGTTTTCAGGACAGGGTCGCCGGGGAGCTGTTTTTT